This T cell receptor beta chain was documented in a study of T cells in Graves' hyperthyroidism and ophthalmopathy. Study-wide results and caveats: The blood repertoire included most of the expanded thyroid clonotypes above 0.001.

CDR3 length: 14 residues. The germline V and J ends were trimmed by 7 bases and 6 bases, with 19 bases remaining between them. Germline CDR1 and CDR2: SGHVS and FNYEAQ. 10 ml of fresh peripheral blood supplied the PBMCs. This clonotype was seen ten or more times. Its antigen is still unknown. The CDR3 regions of TCR beta were amplified from RNA transcripts. When the TCR CDR3 underwent first-round RT-PCR, the HTBI primer set was used. TCRdb reprocessed the multiplex PCR reads via MiXCR and lists one record per CDR3 protein. This sample carries approximately 400,000 distinct CDR3 sequences, roughly 18% of them seen once, and the ten largest clones take around two fifths.

The J gene is TRBJ2-7, the V gene TRBV7-6; D not certain. This TCR derives from a man younger than 30 with Graves' ophthalmopathy. Specimen: blood. The CDR3 is CASTLPNNRGEQYF. CDR3 coding DNA: TGTGCCAGCACGCTCCCAAACAACCGTGGCGAGCAGTACTTC.